This TCR beta chain is from a study of control samples from healthy donors and cancer patients. Data came from immunoSEQ multiplex PCR; TCRdb stores just in-frame clones and leaves some out. This sample has 150,000 to 200,000 clones; just over 85% occur once, and the top ten carry 1.5% to 2%. The V end lost 2 bases, the J end lost 2 bases, and 9 bases lay between the germline ends. This CDR3 comprises 15 residues. The source is a man younger than 35 in good health. The V call is TRBV23-1, the J call TRBJ1-4; D is possibly TRBD1 (5 bases). TRBV23-1 is assigned to the ORF class and has an uncertain function. The sample comprised blood. The CDR3 coding sequence is TGCGCCAGCAGTCAAGGTGGGGGGACTAATGAAAAACTGTTTTTT. Its translation is CASSQGGGTNEKLFF.